Below, one T cell receptor beta chain is given with its context. The antigen remains undetermined. This CDR3 is 11 amino acids long. Germline V gene sequence: CDR1 MNHEY, CDR2 SVGAGI. Trimming pared 6 bases from V and 5 bases from J, leaving 7 bases between. Each TCR beta library was made by quantitative 5'-RACE that incorporated molecular barcodes. In TCRdb, the 5' RACE reads were re-called with MiXCR into one record per CDR3 protein. The table has hundreds of thousands of distinct CDR3 sequences, around 26% seen once. This sample was included in a study of CD8 T cells in ankylosing spondylitis. The study, taken as a whole, reports: The authors found the disease-linked clones to be CD8+ and relatively rare in peripheral blood. It was reported that disease-linked clones were significantly enriched in matched ankylosing spondylitis synovial fluid. What seemed typical of ankylosing spondylitis blood was a TCR beta motif built from under 10 highly homologous variants. Earlier studies detected some motif variants in reactive arthritis synovial fluid and blood.

The source is a male donor with ankylosing spondylitis. The sequencing sample was made of blood, either unsorted or a sorted T cell fraction (not recorded which). J is TRBJ2-5 and V is TRBV6-5; D is uncertain. The CDR3: CASRSAETQYF. DNA of the CDR3: TGTGCCAGCAGATCGGCGGAGACCCAGTACTTC.